Described below is a single TCR beta chain sequence and its context. Its target is not known. This sample is drawn from a study of T-cell memory formation after mild COVID-19. Across the whole study: TCR clusters were mostly confined to one donor each.

The CDR3 length is 15 residues. Germline loops: CDR1 SGHVS, CDR2 FNYEAQ. V was clipped by 2 bases and J by 0 bases, with 11 bases between them. TCRdb independently ran MiXCR on the 5' RACE reads; one entry per CDR3 protein. In the table there are more than 70,000 distinct CDR3 sequences, roughly 13% of which are singletons. Study-wide results and limits: Among contracting clones, CD4+ were mainly CM/EM and CD8+ enriched in EMRA.

The TCR was taken from an adult woman who had mild COVID-19 (a few samples of this study predate the infection). Cell type and time point are not known. Sequencing was done on a sample of PBMCs or a T cell subset sorted from them (not recorded which). V gene TRBV7-6 combines with J gene TRBJ2-7; D possibly corresponds to TRBD2 (5 bases). CDR3 nucleotide sequence: TGTGCCAGCAGCTTATCCGGGGATAGCTCCTACGAGCAGTACTTC. Its translation: CASSLSGDSSYEQYF.